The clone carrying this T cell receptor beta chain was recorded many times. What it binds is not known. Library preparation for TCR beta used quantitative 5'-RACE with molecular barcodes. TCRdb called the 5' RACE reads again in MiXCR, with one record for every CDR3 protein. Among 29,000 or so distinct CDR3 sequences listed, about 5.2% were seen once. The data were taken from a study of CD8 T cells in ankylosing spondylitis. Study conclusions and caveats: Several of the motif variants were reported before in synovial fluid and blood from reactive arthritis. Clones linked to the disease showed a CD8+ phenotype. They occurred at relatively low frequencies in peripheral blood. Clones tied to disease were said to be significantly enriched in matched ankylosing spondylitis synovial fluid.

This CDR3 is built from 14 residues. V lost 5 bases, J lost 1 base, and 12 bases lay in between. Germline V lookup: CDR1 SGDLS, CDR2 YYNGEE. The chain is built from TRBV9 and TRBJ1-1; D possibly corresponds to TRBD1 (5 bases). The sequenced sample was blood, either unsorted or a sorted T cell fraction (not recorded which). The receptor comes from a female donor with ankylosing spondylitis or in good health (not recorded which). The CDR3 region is CASSSNRRNTEAFF. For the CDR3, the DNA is TGTGCCAGCAGTTCCAACAGGCGGAACACTGAAGCTTTCTTT. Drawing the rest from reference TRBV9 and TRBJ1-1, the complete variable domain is DSGVTQTPKHLITATGQRVTLRCSPRSGDLSVYWYQQSLDQGLQFLIQYYNGEERAKGNILERFSAQQFPDLHSELNLSSLELGDSALYFCASSSNRRNTEAFFGQGTRLTVV.